The 30 T cell receptor beta chains below all came from one sample that was sequenced in a study of cytomegalovirus exposure and HLA in healthy donors (dated 2017 in TCRdb). The protocol used for the library was the immunoSEQ multiplex PCR assay. The multiplex PCR relied on a mix of 60 forward primers for TCR Vbeta segments and 13 reverse primers for TCR Jbeta segments. This is the immuneACCESS table as TCRdb keeps it, with only in-frame sequences that have V and J called. A part of the clones is gone; compared with another copy, unresolved V genes explain less than half, and the rest is unexplained. The sample yields 100,000 or so clones; around 75% were counted once. Of the sample, 1.3% falls within the top ten clones. Sequences were obtained from PBMCs. The receptors derive from a man in his forties in good health and CMV-seronegative.

The J gene is TRBJ1-1, the V gene TRBV27; D is uncertain. There are 16 residues in the CDR3. CDR1 and CDR2 from the germline V gene are MNHEY and SMNVEV (reference sequence). The V end lost 1 base, the J end lost 0 bases, and 12 bases lay between the germline ends. For the CDR3, the DNA is TGTGCCAGCAGTTTATACCCCCCACACGTGAACACTGAAGCTTTCTTT. Protein sequence: CASSLYPPHVNTEAFF.

The genes are TRBV6-5 and TRBJ1-2; a weak D match, TRBD1 (5 bases). Germline assignment: CDR1 MNHEY and CDR2 SVGAGI. V was trimmed by 6 bases and J by 4 bases, leaving 15 bases between them. The CDR3 sequence is 14 residues long. For the CDR3, the DNA is TGTGCCAGCAGCCCGGACACGCGCGGCTATGGCTACACCTTC. It codes for CASSPDTRGYGYTF.

The V gene is TRBV19, the J gene TRBJ1-5; the match to TRBD1 covers 7 bases. The J segment lost 7 bases and the V segment lost 6 bases, leaving 12 bases of the junction unmatched. The CDR3 length is 15 residues. The germline CDR1 and CDR2 sequences are LNHDA and SQIVND (reference sequence). DNA of the CDR3: TGTGCCAGTAGACGTATTACAGGGGTAGGGCAGCCCCAGCATTTT. The encoded protein is CASRRITGVGQPQHF.

The chain recombines TRBV5-6 with TRBJ2-2, with TRBD2 matching 8 bases. The CDR3 is 15 residues long. The V gene end was trimmed by 5 bases and the J gene end by 7 bases; junction bases not matched to a gene: 10. Germline loops: CDR1 SGHDT, CDR2 YYEEEE. In DNA form, the CDR3 reads TGTGCCAGCAGTTACGGGGGGGCCCTCGGCGGGGAGCTGTTTTTT. Translation gives CASSYGGALGGELFF.

This chain uses TRBV27 with TRBJ2-5, with 15 bases aligning to TRBD2. The V gene's germline CDR1 is MNHEY and CDR2 SMNVEV (reference sequence). The trim removed 2 bases at V and 5 bases at J, leaving 0 bases unmatched. The CDR3 covers 15 residues. Here the CDR3 reads CASSLGLAGGETQYF. The DNA of the CDR3 is TGTGCCAGCAGTTTAGGACTAGCGGGAGGGGAGACCCAGTACTTC.

This chain uses TRBV7-9 with TRBJ2-7, with 11 bases matching TRBD2. There are 18 residues in the CDR3. The V and J ends lost 5 bases and 1 base, in that order; junction bases with no gene match: 13. Germline-derived CDR1 and CDR2 are SEHNR and FQNEAQ (reference sequence). The CDR3 loop is CASSLPIAGGPRSYEQYF. Here the CDR3 DNA reads TGTGCCAGCAGCCTACCTATAGCGGGAGGGCCTAGGTCCTACGAGCAGTACTTC.

The J gene is TRBJ1-4, the V gene TRBV10-3; D unclear. Trimming took off 2 bases at V and 8 bases at J, with 6 bases between the two ends. CDR1 is ENHRY, CDR2 SYGVKD, per germline. CDR3 length: 12 residues. CDR3 DNA: TGTGCCATCAGTGAGCGGGAGGAAAAACTGTTTTTT. Translation gives CAISEREEKLFF.

The chain uses TRBV20-1 and TRBJ2-5; D is unclear. V gave up 3 bases and J gave up 9 bases, with 11 bases separating them. This CDR3 has 11 residues. In germline, CDR1 is DFQATT, CDR2 SNEGSKA (reference sequence). This CDR3 is CSASGGLPQYF. The DNA for the CDR3 is TGCAGTGCTAGTGGCGGTCTTCCCCAGTACTTC.

The V gene is TRBV9, the J gene TRBJ1-1, with TRBD1 matching over 10 bases. The trim removed 3 bases at V and 0 bases at J, leaving 5 bases unmatched. CDR1 is SGDLS and CDR2 is YYNGEE in the germline V gene. The CDR3 consists of 16 residues. The CDR3 loop is CASSARDRGVNTEAFF. The CDR3 region has the DNA TGTGCCAGCAGCGCCCGGGACAGGGGAGTGAACACTGAAGCTTTCTTT.

The V and J genes are TRBV5-1 and TRBJ2-5, with D perhaps matching TRBD2 (6 bases). The V and J ends lost 1 base and 5 bases respectively, with 9 bases between them. Per germline, CDR1 SGHRS and CDR2 YFSETQ. The CDR3 consists of 13 residues. This CDR3 is CASSLNGGETQYF. CDR3 bases: TGCGCCAGCAGCTTGAACGGAGGGGAGACCCAGTACTTC.

The chain joins TRBV28 to TRBJ1-3; D is uncertain. V gave up 3 bases and J gave up 3 bases, with 3 bases separating them. The CDR3 runs 12 residues. CDR1 and CDR2 (germline): MDHEN, SYDVKM. CDR3 loop: CASSFHGNTIYF. The DNA of the CDR3 is TGTGCCAGCAGTTTCCATGGAAACACCATATATTTT.

Many counts were recorded for this clone. This sequence joins TRBV5-6 and TRBJ2-1, with TRBD1 identical over 9 bases. The CDR3 has 14 residues. The V segment lost 6 bases and the J segment 4 bases; nucleotides outside the gene matches: 5. In germline, CDR1 is SGHDT, CDR2 YYEEEE. CDR3 in amino acids: CASIGDRDYNEQFF. The CDR3 DNA is TGTGCCAGCATCGGGGACAGGGATTACAATGAGCAGTTCTTC.

This rearrangement joins TRBV30 to TRBJ1-4; no definite D call. Germline CDR1 GTSNPN, CDR2 SVGIG (reference sequence). This CDR3 comprises 14 residues. Trimming cost V 2 bases and J 0 bases, with 7 bases left between them. The CDR3 DNA reads as TGTGCCTGGAGTTTTCCTGCAACTAATGAAAAACTGTTTTTT. The encoded protein is CAWSFPATNEKLFF.

The V and J genes are TRBV2 and TRBJ2-1; possibly TRBD1 for D (6 bases). The CDR3 is 15 residues long. Germline CDR1 SNHLY, CDR2 FYNNEI. Trimming removed 6 bases at V and 3 bases at J, with 15 bases between. CDR3 region: CASSASQGFYNEQFF. The CDR3 coding sequence is TGTGCCAGCAGCGCCAGTCAGGGGTTCTACAATGAGCAGTTCTTC. The full variable domain, completed using reference TRBV2 and TRBJ2-1, is EPEVTQTPSHQVTQMGQEVILRCVPISNHLYFYWYRQILGQKVEFLVSFYNNEISEKSEIFDDQFSVERPDGSNFTLKIRSTKLEDSAMYFCASSASQGFYNEQFFGPGTRLTVL.

The chain is built from TRBV5-6 and TRBJ2-1; 13 nucleotides line up with TRBD2. This CDR3 region has 18 residues. Germline CDR1 reads SGHDT; CDR2 reads YYEEEE. V was pared by 5 bases and J by 5 bases, with 13 bases of the junction left unmatched. The CDR3 here is CASRPVAGGLAGDNEQFF. CDR3 DNA sequence: TGTGCCAGCAGACCGGTGGCGGGTGGACTAGCGGGAGACAATGAGCAGTTCTTC.

This clone was detected only a few times. This rearrangement joins TRBV27 to TRBJ1-4; TRBD1 aligns across 9 bases. Germline assignment: CDR1 MNHEY and CDR2 SMNVEV (reference sequence). The ends lost 5 bases at V and 5 bases at J; junction bases unmatched: 6. The CDR3 covers 15 residues. CDR3 in amino acids: CASSNTGGRNEKLFF. CDR3 nucleotides: TGTGCCAGCAGTAACACAGGGGGCAGGAATGAAAAACTGTTTTTT.

This chain joins TRBV15 and TRBJ1-1, with a possible D match to TRBD1 (6 bases). The CDR3 is 14 residues long. Between the trimmed V and J ends, which lost 5 bases and 1 base, there was a span of 11 bases. Germline V gives CDR1 LNHNV, CDR2 YYDKDF (reference sequence). DNA of the CDR3: TGTGCCACCAGCCCGCCGGACAGGAACACTGAAGCTTTCTTT. This sequence encodes CATSPPDRNTEAFF.

The CDR3 loop is CASSQEPRSGSYEQYF. CDR3 nucleotide sequence: TGCGCCAGCAGCCAAGAACCACGTAGCGGGTCCTACGAGCAGTACTTC. The rearrangement uses TRBV4-1 and TRBJ2-5; 7 bases agree with TRBD2. The better agreement between TRBJ2-7 and the DNA end casts doubt on the J call. The germline V gene encodes CDR1 MGHRA and CDR2 YSYEKL. There are 16 residues in the CDR3.

This chain joins TRBV11-2 and TRBJ1-2; TRBD1 is a possible D gene (5 bases). V was trimmed by 5 bases and J by 0 bases, leaving 16 bases between them. Germline values: CDR1 SGHAT, CDR2 FQNNGV. The CDR3 is made up of 16 amino acids. This CDR3 is CASSRWGGSANYGYTF. The DNA for the CDR3 is TGTGCCAGCAGCCGCTGGGGGGGATCGGCTAACTATGGCTACACCTTC.

The chain is built from TRBV6-1 and TRBJ1-5; D is unclear. CDR1 and CDR2 (germline): MNHNS, SASEGT. V was shortened by 4 bases and J by 0 bases, with 4 bases between the two germline ends. There are 13 residues in the CDR3. In DNA, the CDR3 is TGTGCCAGCAGTGCCTATAGCAATCAGCCCCAGCATTTT. As protein: CASSAYSNQPQHF.

V usage is TRBV10-3 and J usage is TRBJ1-1, with D possibly being TRBD1 (6 bases). V lost 3 bases and J 3 bases, leaving 14 bases between the germline ends. Looked up from germline, CDR1 is ENHRY and CDR2 is SYGVKD. This CDR3 spans 15 amino acids. The CDR3 sequence: CAISEGGGRYTEAFF. CDR3 DNA sequence: TGTGCCATCAGTGAAGGGGGAGGGAGGTACACTGAAGCTTTCTTT.

The chain carries TRBV11-3 and TRBJ1-1; D is ambiguous. CDR3 length equals 13 residues. V was cut by 1 base and J by 0 bases, with 3 bases left in between. Germline-derived CDR1 and CDR2 are SGHNT and YENEEA. CDR3 residues: CASSLAVNTEAFF. In DNA form, the CDR3 reads TGTGCCAGCAGCTTAGCTGTGAACACTGAAGCTTTCTTT.

This clone was observed a few times. The chain recombines TRBV10-3 with TRBJ2-1; 8 positions agree with TRBD1. With 5 bases clipped from V and 0 bases from J, the junction kept 3 bases outside the gene matches. The CDR3 is made up of 15 amino acids. CDR1 and CDR2 (germline): ENHRY, SYGVKD. The CDR3 protein is CAISIDRGSYNEQFF. Written as DNA, the CDR3 is TGTGCCATCAGTATAGACAGGGGCTCCTACAATGAGCAGTTCTTC.

The chain has TRBV4-2 and TRBJ2-7; 8 nucleotides line up with TRBD1. V trimming: 1 base; J trimming: 3 bases; junction bases outside the gene matches: 11. The CDR3 extends over 17 amino acids. CDR1 is LGHNA and CDR2 is YNFKEQ in the germline V gene. In DNA, the CDR3 is TGTGCCAGCAGCCAAGCCCGGGAGACAGGGGTGTACTACGAGCAGTACTTC. Encoded protein: CASSQARETGVYYEQYF.

Concerning this clone itself: This sample includes further DNA sequences coding for the same CDR3. The chain joins TRBV5-6 to TRBJ2-7, with D tentatively TRBD1 (5 bases). Trimming pared 4 bases from V and 4 bases from J, leaving 21 bases between. Per the germline V gene, CDR1 is SGHDT and CDR2 is YYEEEE. The CDR3 is made up of 16 amino acids. This chain's CDR3 is CASSPRELQQVYEQYF. The CDR3 nucleotides are TGTGCCAGCAGCCCTCGTGAACTTCAACAGGTGTACGAGCAGTACTTC.

This chain links TRBV6-1 with TRBJ2-2; 8 nucleotides align to TRBD1. The CDR3 has 15 residues. The V gene's germline CDR1 is MNHNS and CDR2 SASEGT. Trimming took 9 bases from V and 4 from J; bases not matched to a gene: 10. The CDR3 loop reads CASKTGAVGTGELFF. CDR3 nucleotide sequence: TGTGCCAGTAAGACAGGGGCGGTGGGCACCGGGGAGCTGTTTTTT.

The chain joins TRBV7-3 to TRBJ2-7, with 9 bases matching TRBD1. This CDR3 contains 13 residues. Germline-derived CDR1 and CDR2 are SGHTA and FQGTGA. Trimming removed 5 bases from V and 6 bases from J; junction bases left unmatched: 5. The CDR3 nucleotides are TGTGCCAGCAGCCCCGGGACAGGGCCCGAGCAGTACTTC. This sequence encodes CASSPGTGPEQYF.

The chain employs TRBV18 and TRBJ2-1, with 8 bases that match TRBD2. After removal of 4 bases from V and 3 bases from J, the junction contained 5 bases not matched to a gene. Germline V gene lookup returns CDR1 KGHSH and CDR2 LQKENI. CDR3 length equals 15 residues. The CDR3 loop is CASSQRGTNYNEQFF. DNA of the CDR3: TGTGCCAGCTCACAGCGGGGGACCAACTACAATGAGCAGTTCTTC.

The chain links TRBV7-9 to TRBJ2-7, with 9 bases matching TRBD1. Per the germline V gene, CDR1 is SEHNR and CDR2 is FQNEAQ (reference sequence). J lost 5 bases, V lost 5 bases, and 7 bases had no gene match. The CDR3 runs 14 residues. The CDR3 here is CASSDRDRVDEQYF. The CDR3 nucleotides read TGTGCCAGCAGCGACCGGGACAGGGTCGACGAGCAGTACTTC.

This chain links TRBV5-1 with TRBJ1-2; no definite D call. The CDR3 covers 12 residues. CDR1 SGHRS and CDR2 YFSETQ come from the germline V gene. Between the trimmed V and J ends, which lost 5 bases and 8 bases, there was a span of 13 bases. DNA of the CDR3: TGCGCCAGCAGTCCAGACACTGGGGGCTACACCTTC. Translating it yields CASSPDTGGYTF.